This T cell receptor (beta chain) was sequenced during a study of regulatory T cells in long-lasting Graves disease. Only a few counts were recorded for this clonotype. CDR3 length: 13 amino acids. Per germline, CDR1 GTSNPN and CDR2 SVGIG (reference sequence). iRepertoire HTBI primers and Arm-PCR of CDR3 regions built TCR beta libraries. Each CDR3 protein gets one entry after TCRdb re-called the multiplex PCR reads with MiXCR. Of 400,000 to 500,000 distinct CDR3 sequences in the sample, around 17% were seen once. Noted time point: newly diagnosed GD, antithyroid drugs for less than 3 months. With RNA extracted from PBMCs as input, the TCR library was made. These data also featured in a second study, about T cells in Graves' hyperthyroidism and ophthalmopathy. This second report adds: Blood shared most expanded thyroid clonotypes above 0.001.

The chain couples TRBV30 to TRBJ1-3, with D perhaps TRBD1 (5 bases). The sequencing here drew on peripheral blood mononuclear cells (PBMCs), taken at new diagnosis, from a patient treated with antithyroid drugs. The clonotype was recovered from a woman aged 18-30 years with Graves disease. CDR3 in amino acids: CARMGGTGNTIYF. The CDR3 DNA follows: TGTGCACGGATGGGGGGAACTGGAAACACCATATATTTT.